The 12 T cell receptor beta chains presented below share a single source sample, sequenced in a study of cytomegalovirus exposure and HLA in healthy donors. This PCR relied on a set of 60 Vbeta primers and 13 Jbeta primers. The repertoire was sequenced with immunoSEQ multiplex PCR; TCRdb's copy has only in-frame clones and lacks some. Of around 65,000 clones in the sample, about 81% are singletons; the top ten hold roughly half. Sequenced material: PBMCs. These TCRs come from a man between 50 and 59 years old in good health and CMV-seropositive.

The rearrangement links TRBV2 to TRBJ1-2; D is possibly TRBD1 (5 bases). The germline V gene encodes CDR1 SNHLY and CDR2 FYNNEI. V was pared by 5 bases and J by 10 bases, with 11 bases between. The CDR3 consists of 11 residues. The CDR3 bases are TGTGCCAGCAGTACAGGTTTCGACTACACCTTC. It translates to CASSTGFDYTF.

To note about this clone: Other DNA sequences from this sample encode an identical CDR3 as well. This chain uses TRBV4-1 with TRBJ2-3, with no clear D. Trimming shortened V by 1 base and J by 2 bases, and 16 bases separated the two germline ends. This CDR3 comprises 17 residues. The germline gives CDR1 MGHRA, CDR2 YSYEKL. CDR3 in DNA: TGCGCCAGCAGCCAAGCCCGGGTGGGTATGGACACAGATACGCAGTATTTT. Residues: CASSQARVGMDTDTQYF.

This clone was seen a single time. V gene TRBV6-6 combines with J gene TRBJ2-1; tentative D call: TRBD1 (6 bases). V lost 0 bases and J 10 bases, leaving 13 bases between the germline ends. The CDR3 consists of 14 residues. Germline assignment: CDR1 MNHNY and CDR2 SVGAGI (reference sequence). The DNA of the CDR3 is TGTGCCAGCAGTTACTCCTCCAGGGGCCAGGAGCAGTTCTTC. It specifies CASSYSSRGQEQFF.

This clone has more than one count but fewer than ten. The chain combines TRBV4-3 with TRBJ2-1; D gene ambiguous. The CDR3 is 16 amino acids. Germline CDR1 reads LGHNA; CDR2 reads YSLEER. The V end was cut by 1 base, the J end by 0 bases, with 10 bases between. Written as DNA, the CDR3 is TGCGCCAGCAGCCAAGGCGAGCTGAGCTCCTACAATGAGCAGTTCTTC. Protein sequence: CASSQGELSSYNEQFF.

Note on this clone: One junction end does not reproduce the germline sequence, and a read error may be involved. This chain joins TRBV5-5 and TRBJ2-4; TRBD1 matches 12 bases. There are 17 residues in the CDR3. Germline V lookup: CDR1 SGHKS, CDR2 YYEKEE (reference sequence). CDR3 DNA sequence: TGTGACAGCAGCTTTGGGACAGGGGGCTTTGCCAAAAACATTCAGTACTTC. It specifies CDSSFGTGGFAKNIQYF.

This clone is a singleton in its sample. The V call is TRBV7-7, the J call TRBJ1-5, with 8 bases identical to TRBD1. CDR3 length: 17 residues. From germline, CDR1 is SSHAT and CDR2 FNYEAQ (reference sequence). Losses at the gene ends were 4 bases for V and 7 bases for J; bases not matched to a gene: 15. The chain's CDR3 is CASSSPRWTGWVQPQHF. The CDR3 DNA reads TGTGCCAGCAGCTCACCCCGGTGGACAGGGTGGGTACAGCCCCAGCATTTT.

This clone was counted a single time. The genes are TRBV27 and TRBJ2-2; 8 bases line up with TRBD2. With V trimmed by 2 bases and J by 0 bases, 5 bases remained unmatched. CDR1 MNHEY and CDR2 SMNVEV come from the germline V gene (reference sequence). The CDR3 extends over 17 amino acids. In DNA, the CDR3 is TGTGCCAGCAGTTTAACTAGCGGTGCCGCGAACACCGGGGAGCTGTTTTTT. Translated: CASSLTSGAANTGELFF.

The V call is TRBV13, the J call TRBJ2-7; D is uncertain. The CDR3 spans 11 residues. Germline V gene sequence: CDR1 PRHDT, CDR2 FYEKMQ (reference sequence). V lost 3 bases and J lost 4, with 4 bases in between. The CDR3 nucleotides are TGTGCCAGCAGCTTGAGGTACGAGCAGTACTTC. Protein: CASSLRYEQYF.

Written as DNA, the CDR3 is TGTGCCACCAGCAGAGCGGGAGTGAACTACAATGAGCAGTTCTTC. Protein: CATSRAGVNYNEQFF. This chain joins TRBV15 and TRBJ2-1; maybe TRBD2 (6 bases). V was cut by 1 base and J by 3 bases, with 10 bases left in between. CDR1 LNHNV and CDR2 YYDKDF come from the germline V gene (reference sequence). This CDR3 has 15 residues. Full variable domain (rest looked up from reference TRBV15 and TRBJ2-1): DAMVIQNPRYQVTQFGKPVTLSCSQTLNHNVMYWYQQKSSQAPKLLFHYYDKDFNNEADTPDNFQSRRPNTSFCFLDIRSPGLGDTAMYLCATSRAGVNYNEQFFGPGTRLTVL.

The chain couples TRBV9 to TRBJ1-5; D may be TRBD1 (5 bases). Trimming stripped 0 bases from V and 5 bases from J, with 12 bases between. Germline V CDR1 and CDR2: SGDLS, YYNGEE. The CDR3 runs 15 residues. This CDR3 reads CASSVGQGGYQPQHF. Written as DNA, the CDR3 is TGTGCCAGCAGCGTAGGCCAGGGCGGCTATCAGCCCCAGCATTTT.

The table lists this clone with a few counts. The chain combines TRBV4-3 with TRBJ2-1, with D unclear. V shed 0 bases and J shed 12 bases, with 24 bases lying between them. Germline V gene sequence: CDR1 LGHNA, CDR2 YSLEER. The CDR3 has 17 amino acids. As DNA, the CDR3 is TGCGCCAGCAGCCAAGATATCATAGTAATCATCTACCATGCGCAGTTCTTC. Amino acids: CASSQDIIVIIYHAQFF.

The CDR3 DNA follows: TGTGCCAGCAGCTTGTCGGCGGGGGGCCAAAACACCGGGGAGCTGTTTTTT. The encoded protein is CASSLSAGGQNTGELFF. V and J are TRBV11-3 and TRBJ2-2, with TRBD2 matching 8 bases. This CDR3 contains 17 residues. Unmatched junction bases numbered 8, after V lost 3 bases and J lost 2 bases. Germline CDR1 reads SGHNT; CDR2 reads YENEEA.